This T cell receptor (beta chain) derives from a study of T cells in women clearing cervical HPV infection. Turning to the study itself: Case blood was drawn a median around 150 days after lesion detection.

With regard to this clone: The CDR3 goes on 3 residues after the read ends, and that part is filled in from the germline J gene.

The CDR3 has 14 residues. V lost 5 bases and J lost 4; bases outside the gene matches: 8. Repertoires were generated with immunoSEQ multiplex PCR, while TCRdb's copy carries only in-frame clones and drops some. The table lists over 15,000 clones. The chain joins TRBV12-3 or TRBV12-4 to TRBJ2-7; 7 nucleotides match TRBD1. Sequencing was performed on blood buffy coat. The sequence came from a woman between 18 and 75 years old with a cervical HPV16 infection that either progressed to CIN3+ or cleared (not recorded which). CDR3 amino acids: CASSMRDSKYEQYF. Partial CDR3 DNA: TGTGCCAGCAGTATGAGGGACAGTAAGTACGAG.